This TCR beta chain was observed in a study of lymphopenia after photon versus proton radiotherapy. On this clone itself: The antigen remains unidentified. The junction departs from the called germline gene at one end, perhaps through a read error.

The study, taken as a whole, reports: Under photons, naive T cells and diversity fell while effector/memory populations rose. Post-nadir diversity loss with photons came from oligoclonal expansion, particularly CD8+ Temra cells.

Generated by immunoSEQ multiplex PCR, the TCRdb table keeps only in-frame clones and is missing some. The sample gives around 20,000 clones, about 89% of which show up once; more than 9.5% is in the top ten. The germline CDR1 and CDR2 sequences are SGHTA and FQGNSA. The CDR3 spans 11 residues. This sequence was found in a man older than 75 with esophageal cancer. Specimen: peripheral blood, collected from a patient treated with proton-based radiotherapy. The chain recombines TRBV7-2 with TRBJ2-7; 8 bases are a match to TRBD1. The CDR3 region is CASSRWTGIAF. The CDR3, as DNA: TGTGCCAGCAGCCGTTGGACAGGGATCGCATTC.